This TCR beta chain appears in the sequencing data of a study of CD8+CD57+ T cells in acquired aplastic anemia. The overall study: Isolated CD4+ and CD8+ cells, once sorted, yielded DNA averaging about 3 ug.

Turning to this clonotype: The antigen is not known.

Study-level findings and limits: About 30 was the count of CD8+ CDR3 sequences that patients shared with controls.

The TCR beta profiling, which covered VDJ combination and CDR3 sequence, was carried out using genomic DNA as the template. TCRdb re-derived calls from the reads in MiXCR, one entry per CDR3 protein. The table has a few hundred thousand distinct CDR3 sequences, around 30% seen once; the top ten hold 0.75% to 0.95%. All patients picked for sequencing had shown, by flow cytometry, an expansion of CD8+CD57+ cells. The CDR3 is 18 residues long. J was trimmed by 1 base and V by 0 bases; bases with no gene match: 12. The germline V gene encodes CDR1 KGHSY and CDR2 FQNENV. This chain connects TRBV16 to TRBJ2-7; 7 bases are a match to TRBD1. The TCR was taken from a human donor with aplastic anemia. The sample comprised sorted CD4+, CD8+, or CD8+CD57+ T cells (not recorded which) from PBMCs. The CDR3 sequence is CASSQSTGLGQKSYEQYF. The CDR3, as DNA: TGTGCCAGCAGCCAATCGACGGGTCTGGGACAGAAATCCTACGAGCAGTACTTC. The variable domain in full, completed from reference TRBV16 and TRBJ2-7, reads GEEVAQTPKHLVRGEGQKAKLYCAPIKGHSYVFWYQQVLKNEFKFLISFQNENVFDETGMPKERFSAKCLPNSPCSLEIQATKLEDSAVYFCASSQSTGLGQKSYEQYFGPGTRLTVT.